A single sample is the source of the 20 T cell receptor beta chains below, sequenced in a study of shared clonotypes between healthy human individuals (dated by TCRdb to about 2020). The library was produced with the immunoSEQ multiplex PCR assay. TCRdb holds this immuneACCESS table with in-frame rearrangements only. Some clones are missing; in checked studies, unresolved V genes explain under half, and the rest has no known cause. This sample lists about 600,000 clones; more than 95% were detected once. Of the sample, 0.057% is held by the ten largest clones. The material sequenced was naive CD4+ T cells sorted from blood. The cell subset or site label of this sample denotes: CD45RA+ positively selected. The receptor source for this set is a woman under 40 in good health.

This CDR3 reads CASSLPGASNGELFF. The CDR3 bases are TGCGCCAGCAGCTTGCCGGGGGCGAGTAACGGGGAGCTGTTTTTT. V is TRBV5-1 and J is TRBJ2-2; perhaps D is TRBD1 or TRBD2 (6 bases each). The CDR3 contains 15 residues. Between the trimmed V and J ends, which lost 1 base and 7 bases, there was a span of 14 bases. Germline CDR1 and CDR2: SGHRS and YFSETQ. The full variable domain, completed using reference TRBV5-1 and TRBJ2-2, is KAGVTQTPRYLIKTRGQQVTLSCSPISGHRSVSWYQQTPGQGLQFLFEYFSETQRNKGNFPGRFSGRQFSNSRSEMNVSTLELGDSALYLCASSLPGASNGELFFGEGSRLTVL.

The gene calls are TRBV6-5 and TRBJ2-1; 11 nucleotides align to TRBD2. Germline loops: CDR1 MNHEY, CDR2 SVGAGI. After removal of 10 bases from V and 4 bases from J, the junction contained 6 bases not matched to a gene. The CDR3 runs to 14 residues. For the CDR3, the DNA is TGTGCCACCCGCCTAGCGGGAGGATACAATGAGCAGTTCTTC. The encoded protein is CATRLAGGYNEQFF.

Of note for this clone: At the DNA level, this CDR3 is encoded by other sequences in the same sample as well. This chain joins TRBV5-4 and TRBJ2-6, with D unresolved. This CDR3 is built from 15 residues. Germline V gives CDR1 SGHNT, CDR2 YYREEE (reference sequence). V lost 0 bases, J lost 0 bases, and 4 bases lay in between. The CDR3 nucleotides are TGTGCCAGCAGCTTGGACATCTCTGGGGCCAACGTCCTGACTTTC. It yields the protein CASSLDISGANVLTF.

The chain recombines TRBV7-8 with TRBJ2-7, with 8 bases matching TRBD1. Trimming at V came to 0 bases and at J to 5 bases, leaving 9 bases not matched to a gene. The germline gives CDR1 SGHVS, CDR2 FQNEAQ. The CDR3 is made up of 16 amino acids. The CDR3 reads CASSLATRTGRNEQYF. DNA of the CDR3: TGTGCCAGCAGCTTAGCGACTCGGACAGGGAGAAACGAGCAGTACTTC.

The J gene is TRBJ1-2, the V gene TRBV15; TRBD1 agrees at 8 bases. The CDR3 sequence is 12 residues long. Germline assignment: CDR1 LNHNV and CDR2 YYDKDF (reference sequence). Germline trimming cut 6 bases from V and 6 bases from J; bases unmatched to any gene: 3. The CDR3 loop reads CATSPQGDGYTF. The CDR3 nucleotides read TGTGCCACCAGTCCACAGGGGGATGGCTACACCTTC.

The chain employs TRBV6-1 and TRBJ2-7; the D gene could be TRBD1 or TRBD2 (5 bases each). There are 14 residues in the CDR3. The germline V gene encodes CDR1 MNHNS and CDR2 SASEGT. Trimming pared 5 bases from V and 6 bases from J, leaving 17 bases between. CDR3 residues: CASSRDPQNGEQYF. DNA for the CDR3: TGTGCCAGCAGTAGGGACCCACAGAACGGCGAGCAGTACTTC.

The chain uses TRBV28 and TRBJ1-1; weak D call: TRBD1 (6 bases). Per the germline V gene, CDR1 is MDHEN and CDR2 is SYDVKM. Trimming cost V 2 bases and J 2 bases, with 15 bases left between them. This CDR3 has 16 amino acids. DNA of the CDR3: TGTGCCAGCAGTTTAAGTGTAGCAGGGGTTAACACTGAAGCTTTCTTT. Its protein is CASSLSVAGVNTEAFF.

CDR3 DNA: TGCGCCAGCAGCTTTATCGCAGGGGCGAACGGTGGTGAGCAGTTCTTC. Translation gives CASSFIAGANGGEQFF. V and J are TRBV5-1 and TRBJ2-1, with D perhaps matching TRBD1 (6 bases). This CDR3 is 16 amino acids long. The V and J ends lost 2 bases and 9 bases respectively, with 21 bases between them. Germline-derived CDR1 and CDR2 are SGHRS and YFSETQ. Drawing the rest from reference TRBV5-1 and TRBJ2-1, the complete variable domain is KAGVTQTPRYLIKTRGQQVTLSCSPISGHRSVSWYQQTPGQGLQFLFEYFSETQRNKGNFPGRFSGRQFSNSRSEMNVSTLELGDSALYLCASSFIAGANGGEQFFGPGTRLTVL.

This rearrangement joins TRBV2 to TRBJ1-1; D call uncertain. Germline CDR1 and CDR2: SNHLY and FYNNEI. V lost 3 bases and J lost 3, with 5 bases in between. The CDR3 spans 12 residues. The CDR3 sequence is CASSDWDTEAFF. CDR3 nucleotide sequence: TGTGCCAGCAGTGATTGGGACACTGAAGCTTTCTTT.

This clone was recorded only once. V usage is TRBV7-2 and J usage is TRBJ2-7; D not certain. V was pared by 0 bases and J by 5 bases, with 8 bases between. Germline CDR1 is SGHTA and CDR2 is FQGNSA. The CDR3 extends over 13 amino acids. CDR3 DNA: TGTGCCAGCAGCTTAGCGGTTGGAGACGAGCAGTACTTC. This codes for CASSLAVGDEQYF.

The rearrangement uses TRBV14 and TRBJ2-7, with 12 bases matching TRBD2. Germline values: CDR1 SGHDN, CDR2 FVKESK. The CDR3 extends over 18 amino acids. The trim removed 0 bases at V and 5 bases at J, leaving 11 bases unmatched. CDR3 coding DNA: TGTGCCAGCAGCCAAGAGGGCGTACTAGCGGGAGGACTCCACGAGCAGTACTTC. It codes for CASSQEGVLAGGLHEQYF.

The CDR3 spells CASNNTIPSTGYNEQFF. The CDR3 DNA is TGTGCCAGCAACAACACAATCCCGAGTACGGGGTACAATGAGCAGTTCTTC. J is TRBJ2-1 and V is TRBV21-1; TRBD2 is the table's D call and was not checked against the DNA. TRBV21-1 is flagged as a pseudogene. The length of the CDR3 is 17 residues.

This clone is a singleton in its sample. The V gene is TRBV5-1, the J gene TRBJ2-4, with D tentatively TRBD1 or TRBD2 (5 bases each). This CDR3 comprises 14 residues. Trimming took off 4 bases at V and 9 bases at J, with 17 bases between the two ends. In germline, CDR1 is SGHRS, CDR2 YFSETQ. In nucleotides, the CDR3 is TGCGCCAGCAGCCCGAGGGGCCCATTAGGCATTCAGTACTTC. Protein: CASSPRGPLGIQYF.

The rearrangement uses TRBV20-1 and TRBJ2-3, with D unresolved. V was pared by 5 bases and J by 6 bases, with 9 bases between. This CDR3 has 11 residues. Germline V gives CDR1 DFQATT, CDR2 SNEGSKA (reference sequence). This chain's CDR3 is CSAAALDTQYF. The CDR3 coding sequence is TGCAGTGCTGCCGCTTTGGATACGCAGTATTTT.

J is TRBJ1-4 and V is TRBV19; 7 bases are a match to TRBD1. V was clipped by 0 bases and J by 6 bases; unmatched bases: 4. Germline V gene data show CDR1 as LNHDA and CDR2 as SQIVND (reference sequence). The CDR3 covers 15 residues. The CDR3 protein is CASSIDRGSDEKLFF. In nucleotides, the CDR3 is TGTGCCAGTAGTATAGACAGGGGGTCGGATGAAAAACTGTTTTTT.

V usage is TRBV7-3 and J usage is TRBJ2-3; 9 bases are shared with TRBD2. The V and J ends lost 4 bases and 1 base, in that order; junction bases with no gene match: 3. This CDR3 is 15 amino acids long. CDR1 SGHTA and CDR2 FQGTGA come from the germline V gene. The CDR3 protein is CASSSSGKRTDTQYF. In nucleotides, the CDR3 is TGTGCCAGCAGCTCTAGCGGGAAGCGCACAGATACGCAGTATTTT. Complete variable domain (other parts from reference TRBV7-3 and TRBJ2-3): GAGVSQTPSNKVTEKGKYVELRCDPISGHTALYWYRQSLGQGPEFLIYFQGTGAADDSGLPNDRFFAVRPEGSVSTLKIQRTERGDSAVYLCASSSSGKRTDTQYFGPGTRLTVL.

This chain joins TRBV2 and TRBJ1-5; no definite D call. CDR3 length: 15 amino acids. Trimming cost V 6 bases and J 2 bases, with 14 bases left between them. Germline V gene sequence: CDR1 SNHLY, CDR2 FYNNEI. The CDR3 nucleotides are TGTGCCAGCAGGAGAGCGGCCGCGGGCAATCAGCCCCAGCATTTT. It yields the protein CASRRAAAGNQPQHF.

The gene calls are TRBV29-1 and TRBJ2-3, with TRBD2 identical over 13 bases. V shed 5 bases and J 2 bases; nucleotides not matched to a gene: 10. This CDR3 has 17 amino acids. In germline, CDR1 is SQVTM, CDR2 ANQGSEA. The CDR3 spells CSVWGLAGWIPTDTQYF. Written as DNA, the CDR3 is TGCAGCGTTTGGGGACTAGCGGGATGGATCCCCACAGATACGCAGTATTTT.

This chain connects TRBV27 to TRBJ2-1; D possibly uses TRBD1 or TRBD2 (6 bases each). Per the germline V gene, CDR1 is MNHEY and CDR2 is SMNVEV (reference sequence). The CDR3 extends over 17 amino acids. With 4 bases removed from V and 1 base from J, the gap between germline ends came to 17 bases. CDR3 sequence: CASSSPGGSGSYNEQFF. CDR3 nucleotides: TGTGCCAGCAGTTCCCCCGGGGGCTCGGGGTCCTACAATGAGCAGTTCTTC.

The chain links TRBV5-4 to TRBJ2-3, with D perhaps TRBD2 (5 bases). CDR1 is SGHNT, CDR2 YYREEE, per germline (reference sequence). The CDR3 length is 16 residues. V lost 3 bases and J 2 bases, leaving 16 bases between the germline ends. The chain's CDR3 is CASSSSRGPPTDTQYF. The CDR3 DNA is TGTGCCAGCAGCTCAAGCCGGGGTCCACCCACAGATACGCAGTATTTT. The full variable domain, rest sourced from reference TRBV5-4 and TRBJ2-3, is ETGVTQSPTHLIKTRGQQVTLRCSSQSGHNTVSWYQQALGQGPQFIFQYYREEENGRGNFPPRFSGLQFPNYSSELNVNALELDDSALYLCASSSSRGPPTDTQYFGPGTRLTVL.